This TCR beta chain was identified during a study of blood T cell repertoires in COVID-19. Study as a whole: The origin of the acute and convalescent COVID-19 samples was the United States, Italy and Spain.

Method: immunoSEQ multiplex PCR; TCRdb's copy keeps in-frame clones and lacks some. The sample carries tens of thousands of clones, 91% recorded once. The origin of this receptor is a woman between 45 and 65 years old in a cohort sampled during active COVID-19. The material sequenced was peripheral blood.

As DNA, the CDR3 is TGTGCCATCACTCGGGAAGAGACGGATGGCTACACCTTC. It yields the protein CAITREETDGYTF. This chain uses TRBV10-3 with TRBJ1-2, with D unresolved. Germline CDR1 reads ENHRY; CDR2 reads SYGVKD. The CDR3 runs to 13 residues. Trimming shortened V by 7 bases and J by 6 bases, and 15 bases separated the two germline ends.